This T cell receptor beta chain was recovered during a study of spatial heterogeneity in lung cancer. As to time point: sample taken at primary tumor resection. Whole RNA came from tumor, nontumor lung or frozen PBMC and was sequenced without being sorted. TCR cDNA molecules each had a unique molecular identifier. TCRdb used MiXCR to reprocess the 5' RACE reads, holding one entry per CDR3 protein. The profile shows about 5,100 distinct CDR3 sequences, around 7.1% of them singletons. The germline gives CDR1 SGHVS, CDR2 FQNEAQ. CDR3 length: 14 residues. The V gene lost 4 bases and the J gene lost 1 base, with 10 bases spanning the gap. This clonotype was observed many times. Its target is unknown. Overall study results and limits: Intratumoral expanded alpha and beta TCR counts were found to track tumor mutation counts.

The TCR sequence derives from a male donor with early-stage non-small cell lung cancer. The sequencing here drew on lung tumor tissue, taken at surgery. This chain connects TRBV7-8 to TRBJ1-1; the D is unclear. Here the CDR3 reads CASSSDLANTEAFF. CDR3 in DNA: TGTGCCAGCAGCTCCGACCTGGCGAACACTGAAGCTTTCTTT.